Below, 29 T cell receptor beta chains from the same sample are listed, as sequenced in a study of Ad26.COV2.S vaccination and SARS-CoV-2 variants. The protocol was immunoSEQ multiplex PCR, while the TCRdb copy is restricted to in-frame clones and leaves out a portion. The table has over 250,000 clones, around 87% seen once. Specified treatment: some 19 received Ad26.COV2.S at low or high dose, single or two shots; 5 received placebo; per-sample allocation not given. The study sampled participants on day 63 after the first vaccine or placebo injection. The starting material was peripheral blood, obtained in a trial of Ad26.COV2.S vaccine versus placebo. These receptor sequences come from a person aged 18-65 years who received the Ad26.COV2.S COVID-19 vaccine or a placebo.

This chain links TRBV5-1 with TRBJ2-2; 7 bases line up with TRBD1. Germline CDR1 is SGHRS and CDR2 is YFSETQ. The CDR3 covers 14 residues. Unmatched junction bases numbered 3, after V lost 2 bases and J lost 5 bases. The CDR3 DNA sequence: TGCGCCAGCAGCTTACGGGACAGTACCGGGGAGCTGTTTTTT. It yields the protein CASSLRDSTGELFF.

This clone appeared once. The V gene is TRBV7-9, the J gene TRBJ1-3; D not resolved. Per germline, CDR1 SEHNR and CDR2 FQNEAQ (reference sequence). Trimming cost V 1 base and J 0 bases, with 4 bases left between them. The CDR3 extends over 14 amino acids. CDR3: CASSLGGSGNTIYF. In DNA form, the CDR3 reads TGTGCCAGCAGCTTAGGGGGCTCTGGAAACACCATATATTTT.

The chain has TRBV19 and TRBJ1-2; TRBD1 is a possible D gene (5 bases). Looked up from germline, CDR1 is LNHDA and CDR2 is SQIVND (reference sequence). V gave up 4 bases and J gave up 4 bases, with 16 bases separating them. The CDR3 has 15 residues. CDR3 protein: CASSNSGASLYGYTF. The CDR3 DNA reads TGTGCCAGTAGTAACAGTGGGGCCTCCCTCTATGGCTACACCTTC.

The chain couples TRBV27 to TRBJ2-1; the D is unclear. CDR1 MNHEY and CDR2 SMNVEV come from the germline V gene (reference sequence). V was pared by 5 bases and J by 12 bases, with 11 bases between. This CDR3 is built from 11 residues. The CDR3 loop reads CASSGRHTQFF. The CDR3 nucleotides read TGTGCCAGCAGTGGAAGACACACGCAGTTCTTC.

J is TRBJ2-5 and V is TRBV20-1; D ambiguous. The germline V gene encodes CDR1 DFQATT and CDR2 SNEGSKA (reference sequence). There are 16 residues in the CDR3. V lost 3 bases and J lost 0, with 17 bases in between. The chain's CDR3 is CSASRQSAVNQETQYF. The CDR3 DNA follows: TGCAGTGCTAGTCGCCAGTCTGCAGTAAACCAAGAGACCCAGTACTTC.

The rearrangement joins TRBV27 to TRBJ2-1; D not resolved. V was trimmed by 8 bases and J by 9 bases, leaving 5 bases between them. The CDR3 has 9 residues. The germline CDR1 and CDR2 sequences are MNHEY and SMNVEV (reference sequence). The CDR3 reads CASGPEQFF. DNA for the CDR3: TGTGCCAGCGGCCCTGAGCAGTTCTTC.

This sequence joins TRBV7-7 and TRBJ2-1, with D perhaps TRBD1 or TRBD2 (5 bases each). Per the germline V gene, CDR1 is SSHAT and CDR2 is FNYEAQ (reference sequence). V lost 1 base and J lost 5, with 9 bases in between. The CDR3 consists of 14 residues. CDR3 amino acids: CASSLGSGHNEQFF. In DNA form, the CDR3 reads TGTGCCAGCAGCTTAGGATCGGGACACAATGAGCAGTTCTTC.

CDR3: CARRNYTGELFF. In DNA form, the CDR3 reads TGTGCCAGAAGAAACTACACCGGGGAGCTGTTTTTT. The rearrangement links TRBV6-5 to TRBJ2-2; no clear D. The germline V gene encodes CDR1 MNHEY and CDR2 SVGAGI. This CDR3 has 12 residues. V lost 9 bases, J lost 3 bases, and 8 bases lay in between.

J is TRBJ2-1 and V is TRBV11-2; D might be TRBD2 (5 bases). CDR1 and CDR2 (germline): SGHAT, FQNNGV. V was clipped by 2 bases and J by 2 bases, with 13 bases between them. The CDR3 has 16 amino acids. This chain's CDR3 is CASSLSRTQTYNEQFF. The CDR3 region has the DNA TGTGCCAGCAGCTTATCGAGGACTCAAACCTACAATGAGCAGTTCTTC.

In DNA form, the CDR3 reads TGTGCCAGCAGTTTCCAGGATTTCAATCAGCCCCAGCATTTT. It translates to CASSFQDFNQPQHF. This rearrangement joins TRBV28 to TRBJ1-5; D unclear. The length of the CDR3 is 14 residues. V was clipped by 3 bases and J by 3 bases, with 9 bases between them. From germline, CDR1 is MDHEN and CDR2 SYDVKM.

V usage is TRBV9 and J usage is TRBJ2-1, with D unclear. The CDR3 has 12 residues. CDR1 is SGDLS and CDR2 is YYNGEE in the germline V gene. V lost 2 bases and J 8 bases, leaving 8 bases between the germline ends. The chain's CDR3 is CASSVQWDEQFF. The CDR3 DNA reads TGTGCCAGCAGCGTCCAGTGGGATGAGCAGTTCTTC.

The CDR3 reads CASSYNQGVEAFF. In DNA, the CDR3 is TGTGCCAGCAGTTACAACCAGGGAGTTGAAGCTTTCTTT. The J gene is TRBJ1-1, the V gene TRBV6-6; possible D gene TRBD1, 5 bases. V lost 2 bases and J lost 7, with 11 bases in between. Germline V gene sequence: CDR1 MNHNY, CDR2 SVGAGI (reference sequence). The CDR3 sequence is 13 residues long.

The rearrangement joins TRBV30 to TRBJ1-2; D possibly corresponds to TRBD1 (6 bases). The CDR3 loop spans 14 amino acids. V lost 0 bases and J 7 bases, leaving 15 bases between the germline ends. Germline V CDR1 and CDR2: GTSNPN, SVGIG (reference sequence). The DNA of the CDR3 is TGTGCCTGGAGTGTCGCCCCGGGACAAACTGGCTACACCTTC. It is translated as CAWSVAPGQTGYTF.

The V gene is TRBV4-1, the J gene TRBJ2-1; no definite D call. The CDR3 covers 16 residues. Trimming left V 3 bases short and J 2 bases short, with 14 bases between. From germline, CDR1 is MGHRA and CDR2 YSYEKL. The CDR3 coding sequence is TGCGCCAGCAGCCAGGCTGACTTATTTACCTACAATGAGCAGTTCTTC. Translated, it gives CASSQADLFTYNEQFF.

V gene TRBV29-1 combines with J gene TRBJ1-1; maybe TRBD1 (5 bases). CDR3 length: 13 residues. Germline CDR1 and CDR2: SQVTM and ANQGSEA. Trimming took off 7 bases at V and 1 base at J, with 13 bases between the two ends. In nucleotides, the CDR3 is TGCAGCGGCCACCGGGACGGGAACACTGAAGCTTTCTTT. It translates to CSGHRDGNTEAFF.

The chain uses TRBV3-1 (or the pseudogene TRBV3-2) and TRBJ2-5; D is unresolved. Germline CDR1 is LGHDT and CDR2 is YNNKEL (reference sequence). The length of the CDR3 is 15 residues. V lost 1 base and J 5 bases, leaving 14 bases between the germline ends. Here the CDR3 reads CASSQGSITDETQYF. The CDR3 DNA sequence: TGTGCCAGCAGCCAAGGCTCCATTACTGACGAGACCCAGTACTTC.

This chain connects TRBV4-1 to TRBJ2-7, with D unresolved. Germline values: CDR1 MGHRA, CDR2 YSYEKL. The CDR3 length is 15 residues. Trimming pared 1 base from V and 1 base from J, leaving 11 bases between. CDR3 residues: CASSQVARSSYEQYF. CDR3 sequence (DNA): TGCGCCAGCAGCCAAGTGGCTAGATCATCCTACGAGCAGTACTTC.

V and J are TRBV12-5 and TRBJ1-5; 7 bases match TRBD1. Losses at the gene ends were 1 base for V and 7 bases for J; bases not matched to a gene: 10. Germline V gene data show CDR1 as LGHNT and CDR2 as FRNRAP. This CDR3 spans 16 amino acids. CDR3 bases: TGTGCTAGTGGTTTGGGTTACAGGGGAGTTGGACAGCCCCAGCATTTT. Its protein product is CASGLGYRGVGQPQHF.

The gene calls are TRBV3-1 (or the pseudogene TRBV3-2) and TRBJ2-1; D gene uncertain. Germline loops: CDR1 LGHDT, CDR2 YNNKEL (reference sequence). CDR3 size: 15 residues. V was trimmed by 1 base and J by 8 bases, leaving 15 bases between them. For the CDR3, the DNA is TGTGCCAGCAGCCAAGGGAGCTCCCGACGGGATGAGCAGTTCTTC. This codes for CASSQGSSRRDEQFF.

This chain's CDR3 is CASSPRLGEKLFF. As DNA, the CDR3 is TGTGCCAGCAGCCCCCGATTGGGGGAAAAACTGTTTTTT. The chain joins TRBV11-2 to TRBJ1-4; D unclear. V gave up 5 bases and J gave up 8 bases, with 12 bases separating them. Looked up from germline, CDR1 is SGHAT and CDR2 is FQNNGV. This CDR3 contains 13 residues.

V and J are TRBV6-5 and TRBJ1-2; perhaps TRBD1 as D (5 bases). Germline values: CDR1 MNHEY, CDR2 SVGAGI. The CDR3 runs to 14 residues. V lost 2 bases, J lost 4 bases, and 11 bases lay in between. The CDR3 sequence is CASSYGGTPYGYTF. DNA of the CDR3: TGTGCCAGCAGTTACGGCGGGACCCCCTATGGCTACACCTTC.

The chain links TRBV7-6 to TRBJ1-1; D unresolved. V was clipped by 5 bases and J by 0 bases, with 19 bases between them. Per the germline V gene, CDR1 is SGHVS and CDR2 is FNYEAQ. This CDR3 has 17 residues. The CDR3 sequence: CASSGWGVARMNTEAFF. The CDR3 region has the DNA TGTGCCAGCAGCGGTTGGGGTGTTGCGAGAATGAACACTGAAGCTTTCTTT.

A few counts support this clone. The CDR3 nucleotides are TGTGCCTGGAGCCAACAGGGAAAGATGAATCAGCCCCAGCATTTT. It encodes CAWSQQGKMNQPQHF. This chain joins TRBV30 and TRBJ1-5; the D gene is possibly TRBD1 (6 bases). The V and J ends lost 3 bases and 4 bases respectively, with 16 bases between them. Germline CDR1 is GTSNPN and CDR2 is SVGIG (reference sequence). The CDR3 covers 15 residues.

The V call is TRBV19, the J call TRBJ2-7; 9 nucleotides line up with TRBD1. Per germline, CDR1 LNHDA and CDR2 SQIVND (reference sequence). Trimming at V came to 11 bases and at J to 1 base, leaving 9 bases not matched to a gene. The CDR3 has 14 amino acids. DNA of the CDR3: TGTGCCTGCTCCCTCGGGACAGGGTCCTACGAGCAGTACTTC. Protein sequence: CACSLGTGSYEQYF.

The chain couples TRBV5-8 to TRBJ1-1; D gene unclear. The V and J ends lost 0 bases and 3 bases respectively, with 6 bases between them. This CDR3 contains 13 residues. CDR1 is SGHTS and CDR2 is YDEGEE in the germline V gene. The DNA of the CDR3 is TGTGCCAGCAGCTTGGCTCACCACACTGAAGCTTTCTTT. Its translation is CASSLAHHTEAFF.

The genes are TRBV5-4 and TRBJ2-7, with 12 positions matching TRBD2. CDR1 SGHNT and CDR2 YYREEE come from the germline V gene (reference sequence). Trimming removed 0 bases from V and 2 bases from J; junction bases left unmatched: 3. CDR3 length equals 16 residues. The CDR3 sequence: CASSLVTSGGAYEQYF. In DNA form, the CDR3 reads TGTGCCAGCAGCTTGGTGACTAGCGGGGGAGCCTACGAGCAGTACTTC.

The CDR3 bases are TGTGCCACCAGTGAAAGCGGGAGTGGGCATGAGCAGTTCTTC. Amino acid sequence: CATSESGSGHEQFF. The chain has TRBV24-1 and TRBJ2-1; 8 bases line up with TRBD2. The germline CDR1 and CDR2 sequences are KGHDR and SFDVKD. The CDR3 is 14 residues long. J gave up 8 bases and V 4 bases, and 6 bases lay outside the gene matches.

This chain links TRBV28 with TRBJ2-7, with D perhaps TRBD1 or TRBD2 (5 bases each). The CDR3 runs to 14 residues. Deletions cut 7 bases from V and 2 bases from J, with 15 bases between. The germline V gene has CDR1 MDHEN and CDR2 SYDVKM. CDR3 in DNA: TGTGCCAGCAAGGTAACCGGGACCCCCTACGAGCAGTACTTC. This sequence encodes CASKVTGTPYEQYF. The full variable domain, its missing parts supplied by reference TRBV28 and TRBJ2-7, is DVKVTQSSRYLVKRTGEKVFLECVQDMDHENMFWYRQDPGLGLRLIYFSYDVKMKEKGDIPEGYSVSREKKERFSLILESASTNQTSMYLCASKVTGTPYEQYFGPGTRLTVT.

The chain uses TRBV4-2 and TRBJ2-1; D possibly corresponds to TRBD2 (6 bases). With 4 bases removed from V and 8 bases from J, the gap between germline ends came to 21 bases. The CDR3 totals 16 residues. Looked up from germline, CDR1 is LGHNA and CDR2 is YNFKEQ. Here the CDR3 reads CASSPGLRSGADEQFF. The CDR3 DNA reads TGTGCCAGCAGCCCCGGTCTGCGTAGCGGAGCTGATGAGCAGTTCTTC.